This record looks at one T cell receptor (beta chain) sequence and its context. Its antigen is still unknown. TCRdb independently ran MiXCR on the reads; one entry per CDR3 protein. This table has around 900,000 distinct CDR3 sequences, under 40% appearing once. This sample was included in a study of T cell repertoires in cytomegalovirus infection. The CDR3 contains 17 residues. Trimming cost V 5 bases and J 8 bases; bases outside gene matches: 19. The germline gives CDR1 SGHTA, CDR2 FQGNSA. The V gene is TRBV7-2, the J gene TRBJ1-2; TRBD1 matches 8 bases. The sequence was collected from a human donor in good health (CMV status not recorded). Some clones in this sample may be carry-over from other donors' samples. The sample here was cultured CD8+ T cells from PBMCs, taken from culture after CMV antigen stimulation. The CDR3 region has the DNA TGTGCCAGCAGCACTCGGACAGGGCGTCCTTCTCCGAACGGCTACACCTTC. Its translation: CASSTRTGRPSPNGYTF.